This T cell receptor beta chain is drawn from a study of shared clonotypes between healthy human individuals. On the study more broadly: Per-donor plates numbered three CD4 naive, three CD4 memory, two CD8 naive and one CD8 memory. Study-level points and caveats: Across subsets, estimated richness was generally greater for naive than for memory populations.

Genomic DNA of each subset was evenly split across several immunoSEQ plates. The table came from immunoSEQ multiplex PCR; TCRdb's copy has only in-frame clones and leaves some out. The table lists roughly 2 million clones, roughly 94% of them singletons, with roughly 0.13% in the top ten. The CDR3 totals 13 residues. Germline CDR1 SGHNT, CDR2 YYREEE (reference sequence). V gave up 4 bases and J gave up 2 bases, with 9 bases separating them. As regards this clone: Its target is not known. This specimen includes other DNA sequences encoding the same CDR3.

The chain recombines TRBV5-4 with TRBJ1-1, with a tentative D call TRBD1 (5 bases). This receptor was identified in a man between 18 and 29 years old in good health. Sequences were obtained from naive CD4+ T cells sorted from blood. Subset denoted: CD45RA+ positively selected. The CDR3 sequence is CASSPGPNTEAFF. DNA of the CDR3: TGTGCCAGCAGCCCGGGGCCCAACACTGAAGCTTTCTTT.